This entry features one T cell receptor beta chain sequence. The sample is drawn from a study of CD8 T cells in Susac syndrome. The germline V gene encodes CDR1 SGHRS and CDR2 YFSETQ. V was trimmed by 0 bases and J by 7 bases, leaving 10 bases between them. The CDR3 is 13 residues long. An amount of RNA that ranged from 0.5 to 1 ug was reverse transcribed with random hexamers. Across 54 Vbeta and 13 Jbeta, TCR beta CDR3 was amplified with immunoSEQ multiplex PCR. TCRdb independently ran MiXCR on the immunoSEQ multiplex PCR reads; one entry per CDR3 protein. The sample contains 40,000 to 60,000 distinct CDR3 sequences, 93% of which appear only once. Bulk CD8+ and CD4+ cells came from magnetic negative isolation; CD8+ TEMRA by FACS.

This receptor was taken from a human donor with multiple sclerosis. Source material: CD8+ T cells from PBMCs. This chain uses TRBV5-1 with TRBJ1-2; D gene unclear. CDR3 DNA: TGCGCCAGCAGCTTGGATTCAAGTCGTGGCTACACCTTC. Protein product: CASSLDSSRGYTF.